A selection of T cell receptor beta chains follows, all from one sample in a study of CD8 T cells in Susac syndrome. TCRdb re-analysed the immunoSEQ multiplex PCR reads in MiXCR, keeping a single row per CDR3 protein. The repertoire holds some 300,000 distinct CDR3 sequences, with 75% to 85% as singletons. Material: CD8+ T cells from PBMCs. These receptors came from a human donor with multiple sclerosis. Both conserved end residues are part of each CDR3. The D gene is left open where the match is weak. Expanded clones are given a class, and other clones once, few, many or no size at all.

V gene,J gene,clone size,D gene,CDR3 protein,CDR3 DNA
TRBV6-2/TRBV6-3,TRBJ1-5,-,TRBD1,CASSWTGGNQPQHF,TGTGCCAGCAGCTGGACAGGGGGCAATCAGCCCCAGCATTTT
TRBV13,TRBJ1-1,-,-,CASEVWGLNTEAFF,TGTGCCAGTGAGGTCTGGGGTCTCAACACTGAAGCTTTCTTT
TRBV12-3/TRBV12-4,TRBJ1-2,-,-,CASSRTRRSGNYGYTF,TGTGCCAGCAGCAGGACGAGGAGGAGCGGTAACTATGGCTACACCTTC
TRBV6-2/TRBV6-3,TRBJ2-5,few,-,CASSYWAGETQYF,TGTGCCAGCAGTTACTGGGCAGGGGAGACCCAGTACTTC
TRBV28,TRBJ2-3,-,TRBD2,CASMSFFRGGGTDTQYF,TGTGCCAGCATGAGTTTCTTCCGTGGCGGGGGAACAGATACGCAGTATTTT
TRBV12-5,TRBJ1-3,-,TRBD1,CASGSGGTGNTIYF,TGTGCTAGTGGTTCAGGGGGAACTGGAAACACCATATATTTT
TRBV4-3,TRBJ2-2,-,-,CASSQDQREPTGELFF,TGCGCCAGCAGCCAAGATCAGAGGGAGCCCACCGGGGAGCTGTTTTTT
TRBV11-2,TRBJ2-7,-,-,CASSLGRTHEQYF,TGTGCCAGCAGCTTAGGAAGGACCCACGAGCAGTACTTC
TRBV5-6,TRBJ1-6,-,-,CASSTAGESPLHF,TGTGCCAGCAGCACCGCCGGGGAGTCACCCCTCCACTTT
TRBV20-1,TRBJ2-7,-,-,CSARDVRRPNYEQYF,TGCAGTGCTAGAGATGTCAGACGCCCCAACTACGAGCAGTACTTC
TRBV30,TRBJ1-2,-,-,CAWSVGPSYGYTF,TGTGCCTGGAGTGTAGGGCCATCCTATGGCTACACCTTC
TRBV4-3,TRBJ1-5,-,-,CASSQGWKNNQPQHF,TGCGCCAGCAGCCAAGGGTGGAAAAACAATCAGCCCCAGCATTTT
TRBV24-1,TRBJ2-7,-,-,CATSDSGVADENGYEQYF,TGTGCCACCAGTGATTCGGGTGTAGCGGATGAAAATGGCTACGAGCAGTACTTC
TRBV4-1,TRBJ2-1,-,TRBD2,CASLTTSGRGNEQFF,TGCGCCAGCTTAACGACTAGCGGGAGAGGTAATGAGCAGTTCTTC
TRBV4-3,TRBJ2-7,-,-,CASSQFDRAYEQYF,TGCGCCAGCAGCCAATTTGACAGAGCCTACGAGCAGTACTTC
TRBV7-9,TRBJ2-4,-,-,CASSFQWEKNIQYF,TGTGCCAGCAGCTTCCAGTGGGAAAAAAACATTCAGTACTTC